This entry concerns a single T cell receptor (beta chain). Its antigen is still unknown. Base qualities were left out, and no much larger clone turns up one base away. The protocol used for the library was the immunoSEQ multiplex PCR assay. A mixture of 60 forward primers for TCR Vbeta segments and 13 reverse primers for TCR Jbeta segments was used in the multiplex PCR. Amplification of the CDR3 region of rearranged TCR beta genes was performed with a multiplex PCR assay on genomic DNA. On the Illumina HiSeq System, the amplified TCR beta libraries were sequenced as 87-base-pair reads. On the authors' methods: Across the 500 to 700 repertoires, a later analysis counted approximately 83 million unique TCR beta chains, 8.5 million to 12 million of which were shared by at least two donors. To remove PCR and sequencing errors, raw reads were error-corrected and collapsed into unique sequences using a nearest-neighbor algorithm that merged closely related sequences. To assign V, D and J gene segments, CDR3 sequences were aligned to IMGT reference sequences. For a sequence to be retained, at least a six-nucleotide match to both a V gene segment and a J gene segment was required. Rearrangements were called productive when the CDR3 lacked stop codons and stayed in frame with V and J; all others were non-productive. Following IMGT convention, CDR3 was defined as the stretch from the second conserved V-encoded cysteine up to the conserved J-encoded phenylalanine. The earlier analysis of 500 to 650 of the donors excluded any sequence lacking an unambiguous match to a single V gene segment. In an earlier analysis of some 590 of the donors, a V segment was called functional when productive rearrangements were above 56.7%, and segregating when the standard deviation between donors exceeded 5%. A statistical classification framework was developed to diagnose cytomegalovirus status using the catalog of TCR beta chain sequences. In a later analysis, V and J genes were assigned by comparing TCR nucleotide sequences against IMGT/GENE-DB human TR gene sequences. Using the TCRdist pipeline, a later analysis assigned CDR3 sequences along with most-parsimonious VDJ recombination scenarios. In a later analysis, each TCR beta chain was defined by its CDR3 amino acid sequence together with its V-gene family, and reads without a unique V-gene family were excluded. A later analysis removed several hundred highly shared, low-generation-probability nucleotide sequences to deal with suspected cross-contamination and a sequencing artifact. For each public chain, a later analysis derived a clonal expansion index from normalized ranks of inferred template counts within each repertoire. In a later analysis, generation probabilities were computed using a VDJ recombination model fitted to out-of-frame rearrangements, and the results were checked against IGoR. In a later analysis, hypergeometric tests were used to score TCR-TCR, TCR-HLA and TCR-CMV co-occurrence, with a repertoire-size bias correction applied to TCR pairs. To estimate false discovery rates, a later analysis permuted the HLA or CMV assignments 20 times. In a later analysis, co-occurring TCRs were grouped using DBSCAN, with TCRdist sequence similarity added in when clustering inside HLA-allele-positive subsets. Repertoires with fewer than 30,000 or more than 120,000 public chains, plus five repertoires with anomalous nucleotide sharing, were excluded from co-occurrence clustering. TCRdb retrieved this table from immuneACCESS and kept in-frame rearrangements only. Not all clones are present; in checked studies, unresolved V genes account for under half, and no reason is known for the remainder. The V and J calls and the clone size are those of that table, but D and trimming were determined from the DNA. This sample is represented by fewer than 150,000 clones; around 77% of them were singletons. Of the sample, 4.5% to 6% is held by the ten largest clones.

From the germline V gene (reference sequence), CDR1 is SEHNR and CDR2 is FQNEAQ. From the cysteine up to the phenylalanine, the CDR3 has a length of 16 residues. This entry keeps only the CDR3 DNA: 48 bases, framed from base 1. Trimming accounts for 5 bases at V and 5 bases at J, while the number of junction bases matched to no gene is 13. In total, approximately 700 healthy bone marrow donors made up the cohort. At the time of sampling, all cohort members were nominally healthy, though unrecorded immune exposures were likely present. The donor tested CMV seronegative, placing the donor among the 350 or so seronegative members of the cohort. A peripheral blood sample was collected from each donor, and TCR beta sequencing was performed on peripheral blood mononuclear cells. Genomic DNA extraction from the blood cell samples was performed with the Qiagen DNeasy Blood Extraction Kit. These data originate in a study of cytomegalovirus exposure and HLA in healthy donors (dated by TCRdb to about 2017). Describing the broader study: An earlier analysis of approximately 600 of the donors reported more than 250 Gb of sequence data and around 110 million unique TCR beta sequences from roughly 180 million T cells. In a later analysis, previously published TCR beta repertoires from several hundred donors were re-analyzed and high-resolution HLA genotyping was added so that TCR occurrence patterns could be studied. Rather than drawing on any new phenotypic data, the later analysis identified candidate immune exposures from TCR beta sequences and the way those sequences occurred across donors. Four or five DR-DQ haplotypes were treated as single units for association and clustering because of strong linkage in the cohort. An early release that covered 500 to 800 HLA-typed donors contained about 300 gigabases of sequencing data and around 85 million unique TCR sequences. The study profiled the T cell repertoires of 550 to 700 subjects by immunosequencing and related them to cytomegalovirus serostatus. Class I and class II HLA loci were covered by the typing at four-digit resolution. An earlier analysis of about 600 of the donors used high-throughput TCR beta sequencing to judge whether each TCR beta V gene segment behaved as functional or pseudogenic. The aim of the study was to test whether cataloging public T cell receptors could identify signatures of past pathogen exposure. Genome-wide SNP genotypes for about three fifths of the roughly 670 donors were used in a later genetic analysis, which treated that subset as a discovery cohort. Among about 400 genotyped donors of the cohort, an average of around 240,000 unique TCR beta nucleotide sequences was sequenced per donor, of which 15% to 20% were non-productive. Donor age, sex, ethnicity and CMV serostatus were collected together with the repertoire data. To predict cytomegalovirus infection status, the study brought together high-throughput TCR immunosequencing, statistical association of individual TCRs with disease status, and machine learning. Typing coverage differed by locus: A, B, C, DRB1 and DQB1 were typed in about 620-640 donors, DQA1 in about 510, DPA1 in some 600, and DPB1 in about 450. Of the roughly 410 genotyped donors, 81% were placed in the genetic ancestry cluster associated with self-reported Caucasian donors. In addition to the first cohort of about 650 subjects, a separate validation cohort of 100 to 150 different subjects was used. All discovery cohort repertoires had been generated on a single sequencing platform. What the research found in general, with its limitations: Because some donors lacked HLA typing at each locus, the association tests relied only on the typed subset. A total of 164 TCR beta chains were listed by the study as associated with cytomegalovirus. Because counts were too low, seventeen rarely observed V segments, including chromosome 9 orphons, were excluded from the earlier analysis of a few hundred of the donors. Cytomegalovirus status was reported to be diagnosed by the classifier with high specificity and sensitivity in both the original and validation cohorts. According to the authors, the approach could potentially be generalized to other disease states and immunological phenotypes. According to a later analysis, most CMV-associated TCR beta chains appeared to be HLA-restricted, and the HLA associations seemed to be driven largely by CMV exposure. In a later analysis, TCR association rates were found to vary across HLA loci, with the most associated TCRs seen for DRB1 alleles and the fewest for HLA-C alleles. In a later genetic analysis, a missense DCLRE1C variant was associated with V-gene and J-gene trimming of TCR beta chains, and the association was replicated in an independent cohort. The presence/absence analyses assumed that sequencing depth was roughly uniform across donors, and that assumption may not be true. Assigning TCR associations to individual alleles was difficult when HLA alleles, especially DR and DQ, strongly co-occurred. In this cohort, only TCR beta chains were sequenced, and detectable features were limited by the absence of alpha or paired-chain data. Some IMGT-functional V segments, including TRBV6-2 and TRBV6-3, could not be told apart with the 87-base-pair reads, so those segments were excluded. A few of the identified cytomegalovirus-associated TCR beta chains were confirmed in vitro to be specific for cytomegalovirus antigens. Most TCR sequences were seen in very few donors, while some public TCRs were found in many individuals. An earlier analysis of around 600 of the donors showed that most TCR beta V segments appeared in productive rearrangements either about 87% or about 30% of the time, which broadly matched IMGT annotations. A cluster of highly shared sequence variants was judged likely to be a technical artifact of the sequencing pipeline. According to a later genetic analysis, donors in an Asian-associated ancestry cluster had fewer N-insertions in productive TCRs than the approximately 630-donor mean. The only immune exposure information available for the cohort was CMV serostatus. A further reported finding was that TCR beta sequences accurately predicted the HLA-A and HLA-B alleles for most subjects in the first cohort. Compared with equally common non-associated chains, HLA-associated TCR beta chains in a later analysis were more clonally expanded and had lower generation probabilities. A later analysis associated 17,000 or so TCR beta sequences with specific HLA alleles at a false discovery rate of 0.05. Correlated functional status among segregating V segments might reflect linkage disequilibrium, but an unknown experimental factor could not be ruled out. According to a later analysis, parvovirus B19, influenza, CMV and Epstein-Barr virus appeared linked to several top co-occurrence clusters.

This chain joins TRBV7-9 to TRBJ2-3; TRBD2 aligns with 7 central bases. This clonotype was obtained from a woman aged 50 to 60 in good health and CMV-seronegative. Specimen: PBMCs. The nucleotide sequence is TGTGCCAGCAGCCTCCTTGCGGGGGTTGCTTTAGATACGCAGTATTTT. It codes for CASSLLAGVALDTQYF.